This passage covers 30 T cell receptor beta chains from one sample sequenced in a study of cytomegalovirus exposure and HLA in healthy donors. The PCR had 60 Vbeta and 13 Jbeta primers. Sequenced by immunoSEQ multiplex PCR; TCRdb stores in-frame clones only, minus some. The data show under 130,000 clones, 60% to 75% seen once. Material for sequencing was PBMCs. The receptor set was obtained from a man between 40 and 49 years old in good health and CMV-seropositive.

This sequence joins TRBV10-3 and TRBJ2-1; 8 nucleotides agree with TRBD2. Germline V gene lookup returns CDR1 ENHRY and CDR2 SYGVKD. V lost 7 bases to trimming and J lost 7 bases; unmatched junction nucleotides: 12. The CDR3 totals 15 residues. The CDR3 region has the DNA TGTGCCATCATGCGAGCGGGAGACCGGGATAATGAGCAGTTCTTC. Translating it yields CAIMRAGDRDNEQFF.

The rearrangement uses TRBV6-6 and TRBJ2-2, with 7 bases that match TRBD1. There are 14 residues in the CDR3. In germline, CDR1 is MNHNY, CDR2 SVGAGI (reference sequence). The ends lost 6 bases at V and 5 bases at J; junction bases unmatched: 6. The CDR3 DNA is TGTGCCAGCAGGAGGGGGCAGGAGACCGGGGAGCTGTTTTTT. This gives the protein CASRRGQETGELFF.

CDR3 residues: CASSGQGPITEAFF. In nucleotides, the CDR3 is TGTGCCAGCAGTGGACAGGGGCCGATCACTGAAGCTTTCTTT. This sequence joins TRBV6-1 and TRBJ1-1, with 8 bases fitting TRBD1. After removal of 4 bases from V and 4 bases from J, the junction contained 5 bases not matched to a gene. From germline, CDR1 is MNHNS and CDR2 SASEGT. The CDR3 is 14 residues long.

The rearrangement uses TRBV27 and TRBJ1-1; unclear D gene. CDR1 and CDR2 (germline): MNHEY, SMNVEV (reference sequence). V was trimmed by 8 bases and J by 1 base, leaving 11 bases between them. The CDR3 is 13 amino acids. The CDR3 DNA follows: TGTGCCAGCGCCTATGAGGGGAACACTGAAGCTTTCTTT. It encodes CASAYEGNTEAFF.

This clone was observed a handful of times. The genes are TRBV19 and TRBJ1-5, with TRBD1 matching 12 bases. Germline V gene data show CDR1 as LNHDA and CDR2 as SQIVND (reference sequence). V lost 9 bases to trimming and J lost 2 bases; unmatched junction nucleotides: 5. This CDR3 spans 15 amino acids. The CDR3 loop reads CASWDRGLGNQPQHF. CDR3 in DNA: TGTGCCAGCTGGGACAGGGGGCTCGGCAATCAGCCCCAGCATTTT.

V usage is TRBV2 and J usage is TRBJ2-1; TRBD2 aligns across 9 bases. The CDR3 sequence is 15 residues long. Germline-derived CDR1 and CDR2 are SNHLY and FYNNEI. With V trimmed by 1 base and J by 2 bases, 0 bases remained unmatched. This CDR3 is CASSEGGRAYNEQFF. Written as DNA, the CDR3 is TGTGCCAGCAGTGAAGGCGGGAGGGCCTACAATGAGCAGTTCTTC.

The J gene is TRBJ2-5, the V gene TRBV4-1; 7 bases are shared with TRBD2. Trimming cost V 2 bases and J 0 bases; bases outside gene matches: 3. CDR3 length equals 15 residues. Germline V lookup: CDR1 MGHRA, CDR2 YSYEKL. The CDR3 loop reads CASSQLSGHQETQYF. The CDR3 DNA is TGCGCCAGCAGCCAACTTAGCGGGCACCAAGAGACCCAGTACTTC.

This clone was seen only a few times. The chain carries TRBV5-5 and TRBJ2-3; D perhaps matches TRBD1 (6 bases). Germline assignment: CDR1 SGHKS and CDR2 YYEKEE (reference sequence). The CDR3 has 15 residues. The V end was cut by 0 bases, the J end by 7 bases, with 15 bases between. CDR3 bases: TGTGCCAGCAGCTTGGGACAGGAGAACTTGAATACGCAGTATTTT. Protein sequence: CASSLGQENLNTQYF.

This sequence joins TRBV4-1 and TRBJ2-1, with no clear D. V shed 5 bases and J shed 0 bases, with 17 bases lying between them. This CDR3 has 17 amino acids. Germline loops: CDR1 MGHRA, CDR2 YSYEKL. CDR3 loop: CASSFRNHLSSYNEQFF. The CDR3 coding sequence is TGCGCCAGCAGCTTTCGAAATCACTTGAGCTCCTACAATGAGCAGTTCTTC.

The rearrangement uses TRBV7-9 and TRBJ2-1, with 10 bases fitting TRBD1. V shed 5 bases, J shed 4 bases, and the junction held 5 bases outside the gene matches. The V gene's germline CDR1 is SEHNR and CDR2 FQNEAQ (reference sequence). CDR3 length: 15 residues. CDR3 sequence reads: CASSLRQGAYNEQFF. DNA of the CDR3: TGTGCCAGCAGCCTACGACAGGGGGCTTACAATGAGCAGTTCTTC.

This clone was seen a handful of times. The CDR3 bases are TGTGCCAGCAGAGCTTCTAGCGACGCAGATACGCAGTATTTT. Its protein product is CASRASSDADTQYF. The chain links TRBV6-4 to TRBJ2-3; weak D call: TRBD2 (6 bases). V lost 6 bases to trimming and J lost 4 bases, with 14 bases between them. The CDR3 runs 14 residues. CDR1 and CDR2 from the germline V gene are MRHNA and SNTAGT.

The chain links TRBV7-3 to TRBJ2-7, with TRBD1 matching 8 bases. V lost 2 bases and J lost 7; bases outside the gene matches: 7. This CDR3 has 14 residues. From germline, CDR1 is SGHTA and CDR2 FQGTGA. The CDR3 sequence: CASSLVGTGEEQYF. The DNA for the CDR3 is TGTGCCAGCAGCTTAGTGGGGACAGGTGAGGAGCAGTACTTC.

The CDR3 loop is CASGTSGRINEQFF. The CDR3 DNA sequence: TGCGCCAGCGGGACTAGCGGGAGAATCAATGAGCAGTTCTTC. J is TRBJ2-1 and V is TRBV5-1, with 14 bases fitting TRBD2. Germline CDR1 reads SGHRS; CDR2 reads YFSETQ. CDR3 size: 14 residues. J gave up 6 bases and V 7 bases, and 3 bases lay outside the gene matches.

The count of this clone is one. For the CDR3, the DNA is TGCGCCAGCAGAGACGCCCTGGACAGGGTTGATGGCTACACCTTC. Its protein product is CASRDALDRVDGYTF. The V call is TRBV10-2, the J call TRBJ1-2; 8 positions agree with TRBD1. Trimming at V came to 6 bases and at J to 6 bases, leaving 12 bases not matched to a gene. CDR3 length: 15 amino acids. Germline V lookup: CDR1 WSHSY, CDR2 SAAADI.

This sequence joins TRBV6-1 and TRBJ2-7; D is possibly TRBD2 (6 bases). The CDR3 consists of 11 residues. With 11 bases removed from V and 9 bases from J, the gap between germline ends came to 17 bases. Germline CDR1 is MNHNS and CDR2 is SASEGT. CDR3 nucleotide sequence: TGTGCCGGTGGACTGGGGGGACCGCAGTACTTC. This codes for CAGGLGGPQYF.

The V and J genes are TRBV29-1 and TRBJ1-1; D unclear. CDR3 length: 12 amino acids. V lost 7 bases and J 3 bases, leaving 12 bases between the germline ends. The germline gives CDR1 SQVTM, CDR2 ANQGSEA. CDR3: CSARTVDTEAFF. DNA of the CDR3: TGCAGCGCACGAACAGTGGACACTGAAGCTTTCTTT.

This clone was observed once. The gene calls are TRBV12-5 and TRBJ2-1, with 9 bases that match TRBD2. This CDR3 has 17 residues. V shed 3 bases, J shed 0 bases, and the junction held 6 bases outside the gene matches. Germline V gene sequence: CDR1 LGHNT, CDR2 FRNRAP. The CDR3 region is CASGLGLAGSSYNEQFF. CDR3 nucleotides: TGTGCTAGTGGTTTAGGGCTAGCGGGAAGCTCCTACAATGAGCAGTTCTTC.

The chain recombines TRBV5-1 with TRBJ2-1, with TRBD2 matching 10 bases. After removal of 1 base from V and 2 bases from J, the junction contained 18 bases not matched to a gene. Germline lookup yields CDR1 SGHRS and CDR2 YFSETQ. This CDR3 is 21 amino acids long. CDR3 in DNA: TGCGCCAGCAGCTTGCGGATTGACGCAATGGCTAGCGGGAGAACCTACAATGAGCAGTTCTTC. Translation gives CASSLRIDAMASGRTYNEQFF.

The chain recombines TRBV13 with TRBJ2-5, with D unclear. Germline assignment: CDR1 PRHDT and CDR2 FYEKMQ (reference sequence). CDR3 size: 12 residues. V gave up 0 bases and J gave up 5 bases, with 4 bases separating them. The CDR3 reads CASSLGPETQYF. CDR3 coding DNA: TGTGCCAGCAGCTTAGGTCCGGAGACCCAGTACTTC. The variable domain in full, completed from reference TRBV13 and TRBJ2-5, reads AAGVIQSPRHLIKEKRETATLKCYPIPRHDTVYWYQQGPGQDPQFLISFYEKMQSDKGSIPDRFSAQQFSDYHSELNMSSLELGDSALYFCASSLGPETQYFGPGTRLLVL.

V and J are TRBV7-3 and TRBJ1-2; 10 positions agree with TRBD1. Losses at the gene ends were 5 bases for V and 3 bases for J; bases not matched to a gene: 9. Germline CDR1 and CDR2: SGHTA and FQGTGA. This CDR3 contains 16 residues. For the CDR3, the DNA is TGTGCCAGCAGCACGACCCCGGGACAGGGGCACTATGGCTACACCTTC. Its translation is CASSTTPGQGHYGYTF.

The chain combines TRBV5-4 with TRBJ1-1; D is unresolved. In germline, CDR1 is SGHNT, CDR2 YYREEE (reference sequence). The CDR3 loop spans 13 amino acids. V was trimmed by 4 bases and J by 1 base, leaving 8 bases between them. CDR3 bases: TGTGCCAGCAGCCTAGGCCCGAACACTGAAGCTTTCTTT. This encodes CASSLGPNTEAFF.

This clone was found a few times. The chain is built from TRBV6-1 and TRBJ1-1; 9 bases line up with TRBD1. Unmatched junction bases numbered 4, after V lost 6 bases and J lost 5 bases. In germline, CDR1 is MNHNS, CDR2 SASEGT. CDR3 length: 13 residues. The CDR3 spells CASRGQGQTEAFF. For the CDR3, the DNA is TGTGCCAGCAGAGGACAGGGGCAAACTGAAGCTTTCTTT.

The chain carries TRBV7-2 and TRBJ2-7, with 7 positions matching TRBD1. CDR3 length: 15 residues. With 6 bases clipped from V and 3 bases from J, the junction kept 11 bases outside the gene matches. Per the germline V gene, CDR1 is SGHTA and CDR2 is FQGNSA. This CDR3 reads CASSLRWDSFYEQYF. CDR3 bases: TGTGCCAGCAGTCTTAGGTGGGACAGCTTCTACGAGCAGTACTTC.

This chain connects TRBV18 to TRBJ1-2; TRBD1 agrees at 7 bases. Germline CDR1 KGHSH, CDR2 LQKENI. The CDR3 covers 14 residues. With 6 bases clipped from V and 0 bases from J, the junction kept 4 bases outside the gene matches. The CDR3, as DNA: TGTGCCAGCTCTCATGGACAGGCTAACTATGGCTACACCTTC. This encodes CASSHGQANYGYTF.

This clone was seen a handful of times. The genes are TRBV6-1 and TRBJ2-1; D remains unclear. Looked up from germline, CDR1 is MNHNS and CDR2 is SASEGT. V lost 7 bases, J lost 0 bases, and 13 bases lay in between. This CDR3 region has 15 residues. Here the CDR3 reads CASKPDFSSYNEQFF. The CDR3 DNA is TGTGCCAGCAAGCCCGACTTCAGCTCCTACAATGAGCAGTTCTTC.

This rearrangement joins TRBV21-1 to TRBJ1-5; the D call of TRBD1 is as the table states it, not checked on the DNA. TRBV21-1 is given as a pseudogene. The CDR3 sequence is 19 residues long. The CDR3: CASSLNRTGGRYSNQPQHF. CDR3 DNA sequence: TGTGCCAGCAGCCTAAATCGGACAGGGGGCCGTTATAGCAATCAGCCCCAGCATTTT.

This clone appeared a few times. V gene TRBV7-2 combines with J gene TRBJ2-1; D might be TRBD2 (6 bases). The V gene's germline CDR1 is SGHTA and CDR2 FQGNSA. There are 16 residues in the CDR3. Trimming removed 3 bases at V and 1 base at J, with 13 bases between. The CDR3 here is CASSFQTSRSYNEQFF. The CDR3 region has the DNA TGTGCCAGCAGCTTCCAGACTAGTAGGTCCTACAATGAGCAGTTCTTC.

V gene TRBV18 combines with J gene TRBJ2-7; maybe TRBD1 (5 bases). Germline V gene sequence: CDR1 KGHSH, CDR2 LQKENI. Trimming shortened V by 5 bases and J by 6 bases, and 14 bases separated the two germline ends. The length of the CDR3 is 13 residues. The CDR3 sequence is CASSSSTVGEQYV. Written as DNA, the CDR3 is TGTGCCAGCTCATCTTCGACAGTGGGCGAGCAGTACGTC.

The chain carries TRBV4-2 and TRBJ1-1; TRBD1 aligns across 8 bases. Germline CDR1 LGHNA, CDR2 YNFKEQ. The CDR3 consists of 15 residues. With 0 bases clipped from V and 4 bases from J, the junction kept 4 bases outside the gene matches. The CDR3 coding sequence is TGTGCCAGCAGCCAAGAAACAGGGGGGAGCACTGAAGCTTTCTTT. This codes for CASSQETGGSTEAFF.

V gene TRBV6-6 combines with J gene TRBJ2-2; the match to TRBD2 covers 7 bases. Germline CDR1 and CDR2: MNHNY and SVGAGI (reference sequence). The CDR3 sequence is 16 residues long. The junction had 3 bases not matched to a gene; V was cut back by 2 bases and J by 0 bases. The CDR3, as DNA: TGTGCCAGCAGTTACGGTCTAGCGGCGAACACCGGGGAGCTGTTTTTT. Protein product: CASSYGLAANTGELFF.